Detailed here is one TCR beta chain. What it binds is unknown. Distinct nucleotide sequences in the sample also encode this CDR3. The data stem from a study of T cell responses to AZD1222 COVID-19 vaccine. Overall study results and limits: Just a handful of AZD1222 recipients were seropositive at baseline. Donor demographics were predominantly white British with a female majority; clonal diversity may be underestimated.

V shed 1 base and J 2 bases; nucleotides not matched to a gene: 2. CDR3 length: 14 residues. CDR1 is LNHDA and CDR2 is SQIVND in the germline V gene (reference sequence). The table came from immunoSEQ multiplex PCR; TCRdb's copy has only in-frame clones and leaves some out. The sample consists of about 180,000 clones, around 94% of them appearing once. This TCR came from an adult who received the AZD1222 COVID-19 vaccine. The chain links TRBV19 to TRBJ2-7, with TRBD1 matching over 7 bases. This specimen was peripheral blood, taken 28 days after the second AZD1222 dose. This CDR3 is CASSIGQGAYEQYF. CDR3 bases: TGTGCCAGTAGTATAGGACAGGGAGCCTACGAGCAGTACTTC.